A single sample gave rise to the 27 T cell receptor beta chains below, sequenced in a study of blood T cell repertoires in COVID-19. Generated by immunoSEQ multiplex PCR, the TCRdb table keeps only in-frame clones and is missing some. The table lists approximately 140,000 clones, roughly 84% of them singletons. Sequenced material: peripheral blood. The receptors come from a woman aged 60-70 years with acute or convalescent COVID-19.

V gene TRBV18 combines with J gene TRBJ1-5; D is unresolved. The germline V gene has CDR1 KGHSH and CDR2 LQKENI. The CDR3 spans 14 residues. Deletions cut 5 bases from V and 0 bases from J, with 8 bases between. CDR3 DNA sequence: TGTGCCAGCTCATCGGGGATTAGCAATCAGCCCCAGCATTTT. Translated: CASSSGISNQPQHF.

Regarding this clone: Germline and junction disagree at one end, which may indicate a read error. The J gene is TRBJ2-2, the V gene TRBV7-7; 9 nucleotides align to TRBD2. The CDR3 runs 14 residues. Germline-derived CDR1 and CDR2 are SSHAT and FNYEAQ (reference sequence). CDR3 coding DNA: TGTGCTAGCAGCACGGGACTAGCAACCGGGGAGCTGTTTTTT. This encodes CASSTGLATGELFF.

The chain is built from TRBV9 and TRBJ1-4, with TRBD1 as a possible D gene (6 bases). CDR1 and CDR2 (germline): SGDLS, YYNGEE. Trimming cost V 1 base and J 4 bases, with 11 bases left between them. The length of the CDR3 is 15 residues. As DNA, the CDR3 is TGTGCCAGCAGCGTAACTCGACAGGTTAATGAAAAACTGTTTTTT. This codes for CASSVTRQVNEKLFF.

This rearrangement joins TRBV3-1 (or the pseudogene TRBV3-2) to TRBJ2-7, with 14 bases that match TRBD2. Losses at the gene ends were 5 bases for V and 4 bases for J; bases not matched to a gene: 4. Germline CDR1 and CDR2: LGHDT and YNNKEL (reference sequence). The CDR3 spans 15 residues. CDR3 residues: CASSARLAGGYEQYF. CDR3 nucleotide sequence: TGTGCCAGCAGCGCTAGACTAGCGGGGGGGTACGAGCAGTACTTC.

The rearrangement links TRBV11-3 to TRBJ2-6, with D perhaps TRBD1 (5 bases). Germline V gene data show CDR1 as SGHNT and CDR2 as YENEEA. Trimming took off 0 bases at V and 2 bases at J, with 11 bases between the two ends. The CDR3 is 17 amino acids. The DNA for the CDR3 is TGTGCCAGCAGCTTAGATATAGGGGCGCCTGGGGCCAACGTCCTGACTTTC. It specifies CASSLDIGAPGANVLTF.

The chain employs TRBV10-3 and TRBJ2-1, with D possibly matching TRBD2 (5 bases). The germline V gene has CDR1 ENHRY and CDR2 SYGVKD. This CDR3 is built from 15 residues. V lost 1 base, J lost 5 bases, and 12 bases lay in between. This CDR3 is CAISEYGVSNNEQFF. The CDR3 coding sequence is TGTGCCATCAGTGAGTACGGGGTTTCGAACAATGAGCAGTTCTTC.

The sample holds one count of this clone. V is TRBV5-6 and J is TRBJ1-2, with D possibly being TRBD1 (5 bases). The CDR3 runs 15 residues. In germline, CDR1 is SGHDT, CDR2 YYEEEE. Deletions cut 3 bases from V and 3 bases from J, with 15 bases between. The CDR3 DNA reads TGTGCCAGCAGCTGGACATCCTTAGCCCACTATGGCTACACCTTC. It is translated as CASSWTSLAHYGYTF.

The chain combines TRBV6-2 or TRBV6-3 with TRBJ2-3, with a tentative D call TRBD1 (6 bases). The ends were cut back, 2 bases at V and 6 bases at J, with 27 bases in the middle. Germline values: CDR1 MNHEY, CDR2 SVGEGT. CDR3 length equals 19 residues. CDR3: CASSYPPLRGHLSVDTQYF. The CDR3 DNA is TGTGCCAGCAGTTACCCCCCACTCCGGGGACACTTGAGTGTGGATACGCAGTATTTT.

This sequence joins TRBV7-2 and TRBJ1-4; no firm D call. V lost 3 bases and J lost 1, with 9 bases in between. In germline, CDR1 is SGHTA, CDR2 FQGNSA. There are 15 residues in the CDR3. CDR3 residues: CASSFGPGTNEKLFF. CDR3 in DNA: TGTGCCAGCAGCTTTGGCCCAGGAACTAATGAAAAACTGTTTTTT.

This chain joins TRBV19 and TRBJ1-2; 7 nucleotides align to TRBD1. The V segment lost 5 bases and the J segment 2 bases; nucleotides outside the gene matches: 8. Germline CDR1 is LNHDA and CDR2 is SQIVND (reference sequence). The CDR3 is made up of 15 amino acids. Here the CDR3 DNA reads TGTGCCAGTAGTGTGACACAACAGGGGAACTATGGCTACACCTTC. Translated: CASSVTQQGNYGYTF.

V usage is TRBV7-9 and J usage is TRBJ2-3; a possible D gene is TRBD1 (6 bases). CDR3 size: 15 residues. Per germline, CDR1 SEHNR and CDR2 FQNEAQ (reference sequence). V dropped 5 bases and J dropped 0 bases, with 12 bases sitting between them. The CDR3 region has the DNA TGTGCCAGCAGCACACAGGGTTCTAGCACAGATACGCAGTATTTT. It codes for CASSTQGSSTDTQYF.

The chain carries TRBV10-3 and TRBJ1-1, with TRBD1 as a possible D gene (5 bases). The CDR3 extends over 15 amino acids. The V end was cut by 2 bases, the J end by 1 base, with 11 bases between. Germline V CDR1 and CDR2: ENHRY, SYGVKD. CDR3 amino acids: CAISEVGHRNTEAFF. The CDR3, as DNA: TGTGCCATCAGTGAGGTTGGACACCGGAACACTGAAGCTTTCTTT.

The chain combines TRBV10-3 with TRBJ2-4; 11 nucleotides match TRBD2. From germline, CDR1 is ENHRY and CDR2 SYGVKD. CDR3 length: 18 residues. Trimming took 0 bases from V and 3 from J; bases not matched to a gene: 7. In DNA, the CDR3 is TGTGCCATCAGTGAGTCTAGCGGGGGGGCCGGAGGCAAAAACATTCAGTACTTC. It specifies CAISESSGGAGGKNIQYF.

The gene calls are TRBV7-3 and TRBJ2-3; 11 bases are a match to TRBD2. This CDR3 has 17 residues. V shed 4 bases, J shed 6 bases, and the junction held 12 bases outside the gene matches. Looked up from germline, CDR1 is SGHTA and CDR2 is FQGTGA. CDR3 amino acids: CASSSPGLAAEGDTQYF. The DNA of the CDR3 is TGTGCCAGCAGCTCGCCGGGACTAGCGGCCGAAGGGGATACGCAGTATTTT.

The chain couples TRBV30 to TRBJ1-4; 8 bases fit TRBD1. The CDR3 sequence is 13 residues long. Germline CDR1 GTSNPN, CDR2 SVGIG (reference sequence). J lost 4 bases, V lost 7 bases, and 5 bases had no gene match. CDR3 nucleotides: TGTGCCTACGGGACAGGTTATAATGAAAAACTGTTTTTT. Translated: CAYGTGYNEKLFF.

The chain links TRBV3-1 (or the pseudogene TRBV3-2) to TRBJ1-6; 8 nucleotides match TRBD1. CDR3 length equals 16 residues. Per germline, CDR1 LGHDT and CDR2 YNNKEL (reference sequence). V lost 5 bases and J lost 3; bases outside the gene matches: 6. The CDR3 loop is CASSWGGQGYNSPLHF. In DNA form, the CDR3 reads TGTGCCAGCAGCTGGGGTGGACAGGGCTATAATTCACCCCTCCACTTT.

The rearrangement joins TRBV6-5 to TRBJ1-6; D may be TRBD1 (5 bases). The CDR3 is made up of 15 amino acids. Germline-derived CDR1 and CDR2 are MNHEY and SVGAGI. The V gene lost 6 bases and the J gene lost 9 bases, with 18 bases spanning the gap. CDR3 sequence: CASSSPWGAGSPLHF. In nucleotides, the CDR3 is TGTGCCAGCAGCTCCCCCTGGGGCGCAGGTTCACCCCTCCACTTT.

Here the CDR3 DNA reads TGTGCCAGCAGCGAGGACAGATACAATGAGCAGTTCTTC. Protein product: CASSEDRYNEQFF. The genes are TRBV12-3 or TRBV12-4 and TRBJ2-1; TRBD1 might be the D (6 bases). V lost 6 bases and J 4 bases, leaving 10 bases between the germline ends. CDR3 length: 13 amino acids.

CDR3 protein: CATSDKRGNQPQHF. As DNA, the CDR3 is TGTGCCACCAGTGATAAACGGGGCAATCAGCCCCAGCATTTT. The chain couples TRBV24-1 to TRBJ1-5, with no clear D. The CDR3 loop spans 14 amino acids. Per the germline V gene, CDR1 is KGHDR and CDR2 is SFDVKD. Trimming shortened V by 3 bases and J by 2 bases, and 7 bases separated the two germline ends.

This chain uses TRBV9 with TRBJ2-7; possible D gene TRBD2, 6 bases. Looked up from germline, CDR1 is SGDLS and CDR2 is YYNGEE. V gave up 4 bases and J gave up 3 bases, with 20 bases separating them. The CDR3 totals 16 residues. The CDR3 here is CASSPPQEGANYEQYF. For the CDR3, the DNA is TGTGCCAGCAGCCCCCCCCAGGAGGGAGCCAACTACGAGCAGTACTTC.

The J gene is TRBJ2-1, the V gene TRBV10-2; 12 nucleotides line up with TRBD2. V trimming: 0 bases; J trimming: 9 bases; junction bases outside the gene matches: 6. The germline CDR1 and CDR2 sequences are WSHSY and SAAADI. The CDR3 runs 16 residues. The CDR3 DNA sequence: TGCGCCAGCAGTGAGTCACGGCCTAGCGGGGGGGCTGAGCAGTTCTTC. Translation gives CASSESRPSGGAEQFF.

This clone was picked up many times. The V and J genes are TRBV12-5 and TRBJ1-5, with TRBD1 matching over 9 bases. Germline-derived CDR1 and CDR2 are LGHNT and FRNRAP. V lost 3 bases to trimming and J lost 0 bases; unmatched junction nucleotides: 9. The CDR3 spans 18 residues. CDR3 sequence reads: CASGLRPGQGYSNQPQHF. CDR3 nucleotide sequence: TGTGCTAGTGGTTTACGGCCGGGACAGGGTTATAGCAATCAGCCCCAGCATTTT.

The J gene is TRBJ2-1, the V gene TRBV6-5; 8 positions match TRBD1. The germline V gene encodes CDR1 MNHEY and CDR2 SVGAGI. The CDR3 length is 14 residues. Unmatched junction bases numbered 5, after V lost 6 bases and J lost 4 bases. CDR3 protein: CASRRTGGYNEQFF. The CDR3 nucleotides read TGTGCCAGCAGGCGAACAGGGGGTTACAATGAGCAGTTCTTC.

The rearrangement uses TRBV4-3 and TRBJ2-1; 9 positions agree with TRBD1. CDR3 size: 16 residues. CDR1 is LGHNA, CDR2 YSLEER, per germline. V lost 0 bases to trimming and J lost 6 bases; unmatched junction nucleotides: 6. The CDR3 region is CASSQDSGQGSNEQFF. The CDR3 nucleotides read TGCGCCAGCAGCCAAGATTCGGGACAGGGTAGCAATGAGCAGTTCTTC.

This sequence joins TRBV3-1 (or the pseudogene TRBV3-2) and TRBJ1-6; the match to TRBD1 covers 8 bases. Trimming cost V 3 bases and J 8 bases; bases outside gene matches: 3. CDR1 and CDR2 from the germline V gene are LGHDT and YNNKEL (reference sequence). The CDR3 contains 14 residues. CDR3 nucleotides: TGTGCCAGCAGCCAGGGGACAGGTTATTCACCCCTCCACTTT. Protein: CASSQGTGYSPLHF.

This sequence joins TRBV11-3 and TRBJ2-5, with D unresolved. With 0 bases removed from V and 5 bases from J, the gap between germline ends came to 10 bases. The germline CDR1 and CDR2 sequences are SGHNT and YENEEA. The CDR3 covers 14 residues. For the CDR3, the DNA is TGTGCCAGCAGCTTAGATCATTCTCGGGAGACCCAGTACTTC. Protein product: CASSLDHSRETQYF.

The chain recombines TRBV24-1 with TRBJ2-5; 11 bases align to TRBD2. From germline, CDR1 is KGHDR and CDR2 SFDVKD. The trim removed 4 bases at V and 5 bases at J, leaving 5 bases unmatched. This CDR3 is built from 15 residues. The CDR3 DNA follows: TGTGCCACCAGTGAATTCCTAGCGGGGGGTGAGACCCAGTACTTC. Translated, it gives CATSEFLAGGETQYF.